This is a list of T cell receptor beta chains from one sample in a study of regulatory T cells in long-lasting Graves disease. TCRdb reanalysed the multiplex PCR reads using MiXCR and keeps one entry per CDR3 protein. The sample contains under 400,000 distinct CDR3 sequences, approximately 15% of which appear only once. These records were also assigned to another study, of T cells in Graves' hyperthyroidism and ophthalmopathy.

The material was peripheral blood mononuclear cells (PBMCs), obtained at new diagnosis, from a patient treated with antithyroid drugs. The receptors stem from a middle-aged man with Graves disease. Both conserved end residues are part of each CDR3. Each record gives: V gene, CDR3 protein.

TRBV30 | CAWSVYTGPSAGLFF
TRBV6-1 | CASKKRQGRETQYF
TRBV11-2 | CASSSSGDSSYEQYF
TRBV7-3 | CASSSRGLTDMQYF
TRBV28 | CASSLAGGIYEQYF
TRBV20-1 | CSARDLIRGNSPLHF
TRBV12-3/TRBV12-4 | CASSLARLALVLTDTQYF
TRBV20-1 | CSARNSVDEQYF
TRBV28 | CASSQQGASGYEQYF
TRBV5-1 | CASSLQGARNEQYF
TRBV11-2 | CASSSDIRTLLVTGELFF
TRBV10-2 | CASKKGQGAAGELFF
TRBV27 | CASSYRLAGGPFYEQYF
TRBV20-1 | CSAKRLRDRADQPQHF
TRBV29-1 | CSVGGTANTGELFF
TRBV28 | CASRDSGGAYGNEQFF
TRBV6-2/TRBV6-3 | CASSERLGRTYEQYF
TRBV5-1 | CASSLIPNENNEQFF
TRBV28 | CASSFLPGQSYEQYF
TRBV30 | CAWSVDETQYF
TRBV11-2 | CASSSGTSGGAEQFF
TRBV5-6 | CASRTGPNEKLFF
TRBV7-9 | CASSLTLAGQETQYF
TRBV29-1 | CSVGRQGSEQFF
TRBV5-1 | CASSLGWPNQETQYF
TRBV30 | CAWHRTYNEQFF
TRBV2 | CASSSLKTGNYGYTF
TRBV18 | CASSPGSLLGSPNSPLHF
TRBV6-1 | CASRNPSDEQYF
TRBV20-1 | CSAAGGGANVLTF
TRBV6-9 | CASSWEGQGSYNEQFF
TRBV6-1 | CASRPSGSGGYGYTF
TRBV5-1 | CASSLTAEYNEQFF
TRBV2 | CASSVEYGTVDEQYF
TRBV6-1 | CASSDLQEADTQYF
TRBV20-1 | CSVDRGIGYEQYF
TRBV5-6 | CASSPQGSGEQYF
TRBV27 | CASTGLAGVSTDTQYF
TRBV20-1 | CSVTEWGMGQPQHF
TRBV19 | CASSILTGVSGANVLTF
TRBV5-1 | CASSFGVTVQETQYF
TRBV11-2 | CASSLQDLSTEAFF
TRBV11-2 | CASSRSGAPDTQYF
TRBV6-1 | CASSEGGGGYGYTF
TRBV12-3/TRBV12-4 | CASWNPGTCNEQFF
TRBV12-3/TRBV12-4 | CASSSPGREDNSPLHF
TRBV12-3/TRBV12-4 | CASRRGGNQPQHF
TRBV11-2 | CASSPGTGYGYTF
TRBV30 | CAWSVMSTLNTEAFF
TRBV2 | CVSTAQGNTEAFF
TRBV6-2/TRBV6-3 | CASSDGGYRYGYTF
TRBV28 | CASSLYGTGLLVNTEAFF
TRBV27 | CASSFRGATEAFF
TRBV12-3/TRBV12-4 | CASSLVGTTEAFF
TRBV20-1 | CSGSYALRQLHSKGNQPQHF